The rows below give T cell receptor beta chains drawn from one sample of a study of blood T cell repertoires in COVID-19. Repertoires were generated with immunoSEQ multiplex PCR, while TCRdb's copy carries only in-frame clones and drops some. Of fewer than 350,000 clones listed, approximately 91% were seen once; the top ten hold 9.4%. Sequenced input: peripheral blood. The receptor source for this set is a man aged 18-30 years with active or convalescent COVID-19. Each CDR3 is given with its conserved first and last residue. A D gene is named only where the DNA matches it firmly. Size tells how often a clone was seen (once, few, many) or the class of an expanded clone, and some rows leave it out.

>TRBJ2-5|TRBV29-1|TRBD1|.
TGCAGCGCTGACGACCGGGACAGAGAGACCCAGTACTTC
CSADDRDRETQYF
>TRBJ1-5|TRBV4-1|.|.
TGCGCCAGCAGCACACGGGGTCTTAGCAATCAGCCCCAGCATTTT
CASSTRGLSNQPQHF
>TRBJ2-3|TRBV18|.|.
TGTGCCAGCTCACCACCGTGGCGGCCCGGAGATACGCAGTATTTT
CASSPPWRPGDTQYF
>TRBJ2-3|TRBV20-1|TRBD2|.
TGCAGTGCTAGTTCGGGGGGGCCAGATACGCAGTATTTT
CSASSGGPDTQYF
>TRBJ2-1|TRBV4-2|TRBD2|.
TGTGCCAGCAGCCAGACTAGCGGGGGGGCGGATGAGCAGTTCTTC
CASSQTSGGADEQFF
>TRBJ2-7|TRBV6-1|.|many
TGTGCCAGCAGTGAAGAGACTGGTGAGGCGTACGAGCAGTACTTC
CASSEETGEAYEQYF
>TRBJ1-4|TRBV15|TRBD1|.
TGTGCCACCAGCAGAACAGGGGGGAGAGAAAAACTGTTTTTT
CATSRTGGREKLFF
>TRBJ2-7|TRBV7-6|TRBD1|.
TGTGCCAGCAGCTTAGCGCCGGGACAGGGGTCCTACGAGCAGTACTTC
CASSLAPGQGSYEQYF
>TRBJ1-2|TRBV4-3|.|.
TGCGCCAGCAGCCAAGATTGGACAGCCGAACTCCTCTATGGCTACACCTTC
CASSQDWTAELLYGYTF
>TRBJ2-7|TRBV19|.|.
TGTGCCAGTTCACCGGGACACAAATACGAGCAGTACTTC
CASSPGHKYEQYF
>TRBJ1-2|TRBV10-3|TRBD1|.
TGTGCCATCCGCCCGGACAGGGGGCTGGATGGCTACACCTTC
CAIRPDRGLDGYTF
>TRBJ1-6|TRBV9|TRBD1|.
TGTGCCAGCAGCGCCGTAACCGGGACAGGGGACGTTGGGCCTTCTTCACCCCTCCACTTT
CASSAVTGTGDVGPSSPLHF
>TRBJ2-2|TRBV3-1/TRBV3-2|.|.
TGTGCCAGCAGCCAGCCGACTGACAGACTTAACACCGGGGAGCTGTTTTTT
CASSQPTDRLNTGELFF
>TRBJ2-7|TRBV9|TRBD1|.
TGTGCCAGCAGCGTAGGTAACAGGGGCCTATACGAGCAGTACTTC
CASSVGNRGLYEQYF
>TRBJ2-6|TRBV13|.|.
TGTGCCAGCAGCTTAGTGCGGGCAGGGGCCCTATCTGGGGCCAACGTCCTGACTTTC
CASSLVRAGALSGANVLTF
>TRBJ2-7|TRBV12-5|.|.
TGTGCTAGTGGCCCCCGGGACTCAAGCTCCTACGAGCAGTACTTC
CASGPRDSSSYEQYF
>TRBJ1-2|TRBV3-1/TRBV3-2|.|.
TGTGCCAGCAGCCTGGGCGCGGCCTCGGGGGGCTACACCTTC
CASSLGAASGGYTF
>TRBJ2-5|TRBV4-1|TRBD2|.
TGCGCCAGCAGCCAAGGCGGACTAGTTGAGACCCAGTACTTC
CASSQGGLVETQYF
>TRBJ1-2|TRBV9|.|.
TGTGCCAGCAGCGTAACAGGCTATGGCTACACCTTC
CASSVTGYGYTF
>TRBJ1-4|TRBV29-1|.|.
TGCAGCGTTCGTGGGGGCGAGGATGAAAAACTGTTTTTT
CSVRGGEDEKLFF
>TRBJ2-5|TRBV24-1|.|few
TGTGCCACCAGTGACACCGCTACTCAAGAGACCCAGTACTTC
CATSDTATQETQYF
>TRBJ2-3|TRBV5-6|.|.
TGTGCCAGCAGCTTCGGACTAAGGGCAGATACGCAGTATTTT
CASSFGLRADTQYF